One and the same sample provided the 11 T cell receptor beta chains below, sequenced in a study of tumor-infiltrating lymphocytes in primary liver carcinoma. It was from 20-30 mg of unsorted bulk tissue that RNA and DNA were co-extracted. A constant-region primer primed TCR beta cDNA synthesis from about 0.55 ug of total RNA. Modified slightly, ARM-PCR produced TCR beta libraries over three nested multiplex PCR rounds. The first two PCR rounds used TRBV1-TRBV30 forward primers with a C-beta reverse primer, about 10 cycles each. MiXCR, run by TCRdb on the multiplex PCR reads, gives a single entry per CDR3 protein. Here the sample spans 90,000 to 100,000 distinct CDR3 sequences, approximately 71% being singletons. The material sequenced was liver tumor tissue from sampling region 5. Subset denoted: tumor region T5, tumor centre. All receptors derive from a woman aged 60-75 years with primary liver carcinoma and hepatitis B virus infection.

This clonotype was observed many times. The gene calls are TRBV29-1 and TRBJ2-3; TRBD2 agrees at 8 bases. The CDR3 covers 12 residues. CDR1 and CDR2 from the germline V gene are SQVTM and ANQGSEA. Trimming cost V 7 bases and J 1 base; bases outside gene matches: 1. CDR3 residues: CSAGGGTDTQYF. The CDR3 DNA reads TGCAGCGCCGGGGGGGGCACAGATACGCAGTATTTT.

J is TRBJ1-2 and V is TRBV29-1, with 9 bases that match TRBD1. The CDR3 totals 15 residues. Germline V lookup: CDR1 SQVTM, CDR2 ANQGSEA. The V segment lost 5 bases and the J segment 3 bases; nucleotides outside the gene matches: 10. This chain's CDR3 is CSVRQGVRMDYGYTF. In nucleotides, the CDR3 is TGCAGCGTTCGACAGGGGGTGCGGATGGACTATGGCTACACCTTC.

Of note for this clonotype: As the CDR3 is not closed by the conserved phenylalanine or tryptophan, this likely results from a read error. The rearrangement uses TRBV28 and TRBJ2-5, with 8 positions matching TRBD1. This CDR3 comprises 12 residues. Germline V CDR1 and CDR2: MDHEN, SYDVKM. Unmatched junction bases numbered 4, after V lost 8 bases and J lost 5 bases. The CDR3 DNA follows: TGTGCCAGCTCAGGGGGCGGGGAGACCCAGTACCTC. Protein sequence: CASSGGGETQYL.

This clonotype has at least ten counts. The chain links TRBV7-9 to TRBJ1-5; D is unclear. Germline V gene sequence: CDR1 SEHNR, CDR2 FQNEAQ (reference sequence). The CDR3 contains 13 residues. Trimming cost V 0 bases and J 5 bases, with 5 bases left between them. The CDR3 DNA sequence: TGTGCCAGCAGCTTAGCCGATTATCAGCCCCAGCATTTT. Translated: CASSLADYQPQHF.

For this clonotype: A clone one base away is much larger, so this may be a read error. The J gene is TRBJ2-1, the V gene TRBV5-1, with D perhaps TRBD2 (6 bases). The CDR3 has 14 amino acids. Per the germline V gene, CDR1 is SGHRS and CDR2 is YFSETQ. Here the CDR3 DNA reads TGCGCCAGCACCTTGGGGGACTGGTTCAATGAGCAGTTCTTC. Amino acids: CASTLGDWFNEQFF. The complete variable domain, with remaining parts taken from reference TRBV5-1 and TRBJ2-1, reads KAGVTQTPRYLIKTRGQQVTLSCSPISGHRSVSWYQQTPGQGLQFLFEYFSETQRNKGNFPGRFSGRQFSNSRSEMNVSTLELGDSALYLCASTLGDWFNEQFFGPGTRLTVL.

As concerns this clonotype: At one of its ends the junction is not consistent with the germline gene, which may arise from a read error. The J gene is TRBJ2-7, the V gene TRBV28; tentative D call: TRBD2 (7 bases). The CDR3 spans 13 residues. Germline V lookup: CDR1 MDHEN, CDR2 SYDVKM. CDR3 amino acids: CAGRRRGANEQYF. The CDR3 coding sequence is TGTGCCGGCAGAAGACGGGGGGCAAACGAGCAGTACTTC.

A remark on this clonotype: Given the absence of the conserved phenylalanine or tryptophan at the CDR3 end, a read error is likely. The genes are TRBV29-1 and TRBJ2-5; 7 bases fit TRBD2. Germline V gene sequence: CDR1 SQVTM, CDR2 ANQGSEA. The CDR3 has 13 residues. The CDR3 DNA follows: TGCAGTCATAGTGGGAGGGCCGAGGAGACCCAGTACCTC. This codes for CSHSGRAEETQYL.

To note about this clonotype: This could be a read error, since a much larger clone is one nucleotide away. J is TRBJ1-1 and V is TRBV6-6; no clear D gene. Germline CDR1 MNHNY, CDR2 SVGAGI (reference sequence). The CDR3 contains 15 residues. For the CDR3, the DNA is TGTGCCAGCAGTTACTCTGCAGCCCTGAACACTAAAGCTTTCTTT. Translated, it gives CASSYSAALNTKAFF.

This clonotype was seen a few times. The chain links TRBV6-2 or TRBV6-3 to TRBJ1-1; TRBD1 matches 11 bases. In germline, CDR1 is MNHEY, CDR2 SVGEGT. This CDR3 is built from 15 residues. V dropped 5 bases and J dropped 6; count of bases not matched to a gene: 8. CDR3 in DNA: TGTGCCAGCAGTCCCTGGGACAGGGGGTTTTCTGAAGCTTTCTTT. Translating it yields CASSPWDRGFSEAFF.

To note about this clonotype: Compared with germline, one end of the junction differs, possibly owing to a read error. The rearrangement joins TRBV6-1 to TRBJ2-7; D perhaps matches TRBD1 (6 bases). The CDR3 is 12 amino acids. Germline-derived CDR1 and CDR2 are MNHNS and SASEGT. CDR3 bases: TGTGACAGCGGACAGCACTCCTATGAGCAGTACTTC. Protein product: CDSGQHSYEQYF.

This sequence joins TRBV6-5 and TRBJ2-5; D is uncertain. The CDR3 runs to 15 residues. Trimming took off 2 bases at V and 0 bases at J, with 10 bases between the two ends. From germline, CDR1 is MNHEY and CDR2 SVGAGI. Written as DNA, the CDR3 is TGTGCCAGCAGTTACAGGAGACACCACCAAGAGACCCAGTACTTC. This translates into CASSYRRHHQETQYF.